This entry describes one T cell receptor beta chain. This entry belongs to a study of blood T cell repertoires in COVID-19. Original analysis: Estimates of nucleated cell counts were drawn from the amplification of reference gene primers. Sequencing was performed with immunoSEQ multiplex PCR; in TCRdb, only in-frame clones are kept and a portion is missing. The V and J calls and clone size were taken over from that table, and D and trimming were inferred from the DNA. The table includes about 410,000 clones, about 91% detected once. Trimming cost V 0 bases and J 4 bases; bases outside gene matches: 3. This CDR3 spans 15 amino acids. Germline lookup yields CDR1 SGDLS and CDR2 YYNGEE.

The chain joins TRBV9 to TRBJ1-4; 7 bases agree with TRBD1. Sample: peripheral blood. This TCR came from a woman in her 40s with COVID-19, enrolled during active disease. CDR3 amino acids: CASSVGDRDNEKLFF. The CDR3 DNA sequence: TGTGCCAGCAGCGTAGGAGACAGGGATAATGAAAAACTGTTTTTT.